This TCR beta chain is from a study of CD8 T cells in ankylosing spondylitis. Study results and caveats: Relatively scarce in peripheral blood, disease-linked clones were CD8+.

The CDR3 length is 14 residues. Germline-derived CDR1 and CDR2 are SGDLS and YYNGEE. V was shortened by 4 bases and J by 1 base, with 11 bases between the two germline ends. The sample holds many counts of this clonotype. Its target is not known. Libraries for TCR beta were made by quantitative 5'-RACE with molecular barcodes. TCRdb passed the 5' RACE reads through MiXCR, listing each CDR3 protein once. The data hold tens of thousands of distinct CDR3 sequences, with 4% observed a single time. Material: blood, either unsorted or a sorted T cell fraction (not recorded which). The chain joins TRBV9 to TRBJ1-1; D remains unclear. This sequence originates from a female donor with ankylosing spondylitis or in good health (not recorded which). The CDR3 protein is CASSPGTSNTEAFF. The CDR3 bases are TGTGCCAGCAGCCCCGGAACCTCGAACACTGAAGCTTTCTTT.